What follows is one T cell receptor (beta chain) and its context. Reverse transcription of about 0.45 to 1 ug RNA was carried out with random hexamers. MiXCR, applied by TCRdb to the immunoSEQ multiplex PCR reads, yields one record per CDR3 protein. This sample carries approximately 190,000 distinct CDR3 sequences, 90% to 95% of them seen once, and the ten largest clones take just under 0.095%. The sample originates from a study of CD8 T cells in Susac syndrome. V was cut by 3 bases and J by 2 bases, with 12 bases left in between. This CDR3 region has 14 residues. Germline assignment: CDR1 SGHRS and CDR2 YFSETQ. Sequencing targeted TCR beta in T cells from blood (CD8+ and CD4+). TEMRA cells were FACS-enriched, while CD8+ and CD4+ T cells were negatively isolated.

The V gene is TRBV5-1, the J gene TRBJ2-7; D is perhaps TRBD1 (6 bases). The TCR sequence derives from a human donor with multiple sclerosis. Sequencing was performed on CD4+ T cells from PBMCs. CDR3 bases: TGCGCCAGCAGCTACCGGACAGTTACCTACGAGCAGTACTTC. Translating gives CASSYRTVTYEQYF.